Below, 16 T cell receptor beta chains from the same sample are listed, as sequenced in a study of blood T cell repertoires in COVID-19. The method was immunoSEQ multiplex PCR; TCRdb's version includes in-frame clones alone and lacks a portion of them. Of under 200,000 clones in the sample, around four fifths were seen once. Sequenced: peripheral blood. The receptor source for this set is a woman of 80 years or more with COVID-19, enrolled during active disease.

V gene TRBV2 combines with J gene TRBJ2-3; a possible D gene is TRBD2 (6 bases). Between the trimmed V and J ends, which lost 9 bases and 4 bases, there was a span of 20 bases. Germline-derived CDR1 and CDR2 are SNHLY and FYNNEI. The CDR3 is 15 amino acids. CDR3 DNA: TGTGCCAGTACCTTTGGCGGGGTGGGGGCAGATACGCAGTATTTT. Residues: CASTFGGVGADTQYF.

The genes are TRBV7-9 and TRBJ1-5, with D perhaps TRBD1 (5 bases). Trimming left V 3 bases short and J 11 bases short, with 14 bases between. The CDR3 consists of 13 residues. CDR1 SEHNR and CDR2 FQNEAQ come from the germline V gene (reference sequence). Here the CDR3 reads CASSFTAPGAQHF. Written as DNA, the CDR3 is TGTGCCAGCAGCTTCACGGCACCGGGGGCCCAGCATTTT.

The V gene is TRBV3-1 (or the pseudogene TRBV3-2), the J gene TRBJ1-1, with TRBD1 identical over 9 bases. The germline V gene has CDR1 LGHDT and CDR2 YNNKEL (reference sequence). Trimming took 7 bases from V and 4 from J; bases not matched to a gene: 4. The CDR3 runs 13 residues. Written as DNA, the CDR3 is TGTGCCAGCACCACGGACAGGGGCACTGAAGCTTTCTTT. This gives the protein CASTTDRGTEAFF.

This clone was seen a handful of times. The gene calls are TRBV19 and TRBJ1-2; no clear D. Deletions cut 6 bases from V and 1 base from J, with 9 bases between. Germline V CDR1 and CDR2: LNHDA, SQIVND (reference sequence). The CDR3 is 13 amino acids. CDR3 DNA: TGTGCCAGTAGAAGGGAGGTTAACTATGGCTACACCTTC. It encodes CASRREVNYGYTF.

The table lists this clone with a count of one. This sequence joins TRBV9 and TRBJ1-2; D is undetermined. V lost 0 bases, J lost 4 bases, and 13 bases lay in between. The CDR3 sequence is 15 residues long. Looked up from germline, CDR1 is SGDLS and CDR2 is YYNGEE. CDR3 DNA sequence: TGTGCCAGCAGCGTAGGGGAAGGCGGGGTCTATGGCTACACCTTC. Amino acid sequence: CASSVGEGGVYGYTF.

V usage is TRBV2 and J usage is TRBJ1-6; TRBD1 might be the D (5 bases). The CDR3 spans 15 residues. V lost 7 bases to trimming and J lost 7 bases, with 17 bases between them. Germline V gene lookup returns CDR1 SNHLY and CDR2 FYNNEI. CDR3 sequence: CASIREGGENSPLHF. CDR3 sequence (DNA): TGTGCCAGCATCAGGGAGGGAGGTGAGAATTCACCCCTCCACTTT. Filled out from reference TRBV2 and TRBJ1-6, the complete variable domain reads EPEVTQTPSHQVTQMGQEVILRCVPISNHLYFYWYRQILGQKVEFLVSFYNNEISEKSEIFDDQFSVERPDGSNFTLKIRSTKLEDSAMYFCASIREGGENSPLHFGNGTRLTVT.

This clone was picked up one time. The rearrangement uses TRBV18 and TRBJ2-1; TRBD2 aligns across 9 bases. The CDR3 loop spans 17 amino acids. CDR1 and CDR2 from the germline V gene are KGHSH and LQKENI. Trimming took 0 bases from V and 3 from J; bases not matched to a gene: 6. The CDR3 region has the DNA TGTGCCAGCTCACCACCCGCGGGAGGGCCCGACTACAATGAGCAGTTCTTC. Translated: CASSPPAGGPDYNEQFF. Based on the CDR3 plus reference TRBV18 and TRBJ2-1, the full variable domain is NAGVMQNPRHLVRRRGQEARLRCSPMKGHSHVYWYRQLPEEGLKFMVYLQKENIIDESGMPKERFSAEFPKEGPSILRIQQVVRGDSAAYFCASSPPAGGPDYNEQFFGPGTRLTVL.

The J gene is TRBJ1-2, the V gene TRBV19; D might be TRBD1 (5 bases). Germline V gene data show CDR1 as LNHDA and CDR2 as SQIVND (reference sequence). The CDR3 extends over 13 amino acids. Trimming took off 6 bases at V and 4 bases at J, with 12 bases between the two ends. CDR3 nucleotide sequence: TGTGCCAGTAGGGGCCAGGGCGGCTATGGCTACACCTTC. Its translation is CASRGQGGYGYTF.

The V and J genes are TRBV12-5 and TRBJ1-5; possible D gene TRBD1, 5 bases. CDR3 length equals 13 residues. Trimming shortened V by 6 bases and J by 4 bases, and 10 bases separated the two germline ends. Germline loops: CDR1 LGHNT, CDR2 FRNRAP. CDR3 in DNA: TGTGCTAGTGGACGCCAGGGAAATCAGCCCCAGCATTTT. Protein sequence: CASGRQGNQPQHF.

The gene calls are TRBV10-1 and TRBJ1-4; TRBD1 matches at 9 bases. CDR1 and CDR2 (germline): WNHNN, SYGVQD (reference sequence). There are 12 residues in the CDR3. V gave up 9 bases and J gave up 5 bases; unmatched junction bases: 1. Here the CDR3 reads CARGTGNEKLFF. CDR3 in DNA: TGCGCCAGAGGGACAGGGAATGAAAAACTGTTTTTT.

There are a few counts of this clone. This chain links TRBV5-1 with TRBJ2-5; TRBD2 matches at 8 bases. The CDR3 runs 14 residues. Germline trimming cut 5 bases from V and 5 bases from J; bases unmatched to any gene: 8. Germline V gene sequence: CDR1 SGHRS, CDR2 YFSETQ. The CDR3 bases are TGCGCCAGCAGAGAAACGGGGGGGCCGGAGACCCAGTACTTC. It yields the protein CASRETGGPETQYF.

The rearrangement links TRBV6-5 to TRBJ1-2; the D gene is possibly TRBD1 (5 bases). The CDR3 is 15 residues long. V was trimmed by 0 bases and J by 4 bases, leaving 12 bases between them. Germline V lookup: CDR1 MNHEY, CDR2 SVGAGI. CDR3 loop: CASSYSGGYGYGYTF. The CDR3 coding sequence is TGTGCCAGCAGTTACTCCGGGGGGTATGGCTATGGCTACACCTTC.

This chain connects TRBV19 to TRBJ1-5, with D unclear. Trimming took 3 bases from V and 2 from J, leaving 14 bases between them. The CDR3 length is 16 residues. Germline CDR1 reads LNHDA; CDR2 reads SQIVND (reference sequence). Here the CDR3 DNA reads TGTGCCAGTAGTATTGAGGCAGTTAGAGGCAATCAGCCCCAGCATTTT. Amino acid sequence: CASSIEAVRGNQPQHF.

This chain uses TRBV5-1 with TRBJ2-5; TRBD1 might be the D (6 bases). The CDR3 consists of 15 residues. The V end was cut by 4 bases, the J end by 4 bases, with 17 bases between. The germline CDR1 and CDR2 sequences are SGHRS and YFSETQ. CDR3 protein: CASSLTGTTGETQYF. The CDR3 bases are TGCGCCAGCAGCCTCACCGGGACAACTGGAGAGACCCAGTACTTC.

This clone was counted between two and nine times. This chain uses TRBV21-1 with TRBJ2-7; the listed D gene, TRBD2, was not tested against the DNA. TRBV21-1 is a documented pseudogene. The CDR3 is made up of 12 amino acids. CDR3 in DNA: TGTGCCAGCAGCTCTCCGGAGCACGAGCAGTACTTC. It encodes CASSSPEHEQYF.

This chain uses TRBV5-1 with TRBJ1-6; D is uncertain. The V and J ends lost 1 base and 5 bases respectively, with 13 bases between them. Germline CDR1 is SGHRS and CDR2 is YFSETQ. The CDR3 runs to 16 residues. The CDR3 nucleotides are TGCGCCAGCAGCTTGCGCGCCCAGGCCAATAATTCACCCCTCCACTTT. Amino acids: CASSLRAQANNSPLHF.